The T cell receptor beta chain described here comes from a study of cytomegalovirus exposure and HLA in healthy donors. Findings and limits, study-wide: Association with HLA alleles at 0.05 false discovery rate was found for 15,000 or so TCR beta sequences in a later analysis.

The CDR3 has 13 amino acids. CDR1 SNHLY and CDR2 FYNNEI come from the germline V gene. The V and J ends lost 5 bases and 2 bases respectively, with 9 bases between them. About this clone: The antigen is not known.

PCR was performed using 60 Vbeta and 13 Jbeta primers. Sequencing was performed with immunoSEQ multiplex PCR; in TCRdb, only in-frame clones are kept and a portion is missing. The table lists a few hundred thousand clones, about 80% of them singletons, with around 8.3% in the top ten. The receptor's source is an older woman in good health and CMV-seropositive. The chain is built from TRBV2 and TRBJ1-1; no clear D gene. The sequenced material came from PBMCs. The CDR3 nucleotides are TGTGCCAGCAGTCGCCAGGCTAACACTGAAGCTTTCTTT. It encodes CASSRQANTEAFF.